These 31 T cell receptor beta chains came from one sample sequenced in a study of T cells in Graves' hyperthyroidism and ophthalmopathy. RNA transcripts gave rise to amplified TCR beta CDR3 regions. The TCR CDR3 first-round RT-PCR relied on the HTBI primer set. Each CDR3 protein is one row after TCRdb ran MiXCR on the multiplex PCR reads. The sample has about 560,000 distinct CDR3 sequences; approximately 16% are singletons. Sequencing was done on a sample of blood. These receptors were taken from a woman in her late teens or twenties with Graves' hyperthyroidism.

The V and J genes are TRBV7-9 and TRBJ2-1, with 9 bases lining up with TRBD2. The germline V gene encodes CDR1 SEHNR and CDR2 FQNEAQ (reference sequence). The CDR3 extends over 18 amino acids. The V segment lost 4 bases and the J segment 3 bases; nucleotides outside the gene matches: 13. The CDR3 is CASSSGRGGRVNYNEQFF. The CDR3 DNA follows: TGTGCCAGCAGCTCAGGGCGGGGGGGTCGGGTAAACTACAATGAGCAGTTCTTC.

This clonotype was detected ten times or more. This chain links TRBV6-2 or TRBV6-3 with TRBJ1-2; D is uncertain. The V end lost 6 bases, the J end lost 6 bases, and 14 bases lay between the germline ends. Germline-derived CDR1 and CDR2 are MNHEY and SVGEGT. The CDR3 has 13 amino acids. The CDR3 nucleotides read TGTGCCAGCAGGAGGCCGGTGGATCATGGCTACACCTTC. Its protein product is CASRRPVDHGYTF.

In its sample, this clonotype was seen many times. The chain links TRBV28 to TRBJ2-1, with D unresolved. V was clipped by 7 bases and J by 7 bases, with 14 bases between them. The CDR3 covers 13 residues. From germline, CDR1 is MDHEN and CDR2 SYDVKM. The CDR3 sequence: CASTRPERNEQFF. CDR3 sequence (DNA): TGTGCCAGCACGAGACCCGAGAGGAATGAGCAGTTCTTC.

This clonotype appeared many times. The rearrangement uses TRBV7-6 and TRBJ2-7; D call uncertain. V was cut by 5 bases and J by 2 bases, with 10 bases left in between. The CDR3 has 13 amino acids. CDR1 and CDR2 from the germline V gene are SGHVS and FNYEAQ. The CDR3 DNA reads TGTGCCAGCAGCAGTCTGAACCCCTACGAGCAGTACTTC. This encodes CASSSLNPYEQYF.

This clonotype was counted many times. The J gene is TRBJ2-1, the V gene TRBV7-8; 7 nucleotides agree with TRBD2. The CDR3 covers 13 residues. V shed 4 bases and J 6 bases; nucleotides not matched to a gene: 3. Per the germline V gene, CDR1 is SGHVS and CDR2 is FQNEAQ. This CDR3 is CASSSWGGNEQFF. CDR3 DNA sequence: TGTGCCAGCAGCTCATGGGGGGGCAATGAGCAGTTCTTC.

J is TRBJ2-1 and V is TRBV11-3; no firm D call. Trimming removed 1 base at V and 6 bases at J, with 4 bases between. Per the germline V gene, CDR1 is SGHNT and CDR2 is YENEEA. This CDR3 spans 12 amino acids. As DNA, the CDR3 is TGTGCCAGCAGCTTAGGTGTCAATGAGCAGTTCTTC. This encodes CASSLGVNEQFF.

This clonotype was detected many times. This chain uses TRBV28 with TRBJ2-1, with 10 bases identical to TRBD2. This CDR3 region has 15 residues. J gave up 7 bases and V 3 bases, and 6 bases lay outside the gene matches. Germline assignment: CDR1 MDHEN and CDR2 SYDVKM. CDR3 protein: CASSFQREGPNEQFF. As DNA, the CDR3 is TGTGCCAGCAGTTTTCAGCGGGAGGGCCCAAATGAGCAGTTCTTC.

This clonotype was seen at least ten times. The V and J genes are TRBV12-3 or TRBV12-4 and TRBJ2-5; 9 bases agree with TRBD2. This CDR3 region has 15 residues. Trimming removed 8 bases from V and 4 bases from J; junction bases left unmatched: 11. Written as DNA, the CDR3 is TGTGCCAGCGTCCGGAGCGGGAGGATCGGAGAGACCCAGTACTTC. As protein: CASVRSGRIGETQYF.

This clonotype appeared many times. V usage is TRBV28 and J usage is TRBJ1-4; 7 bases line up with TRBD1. Germline assignment: CDR1 MDHEN and CDR2 SYDVKM. J was trimmed by 5 bases and V by 3 bases; bases with no gene match: 15. The CDR3 is 18 residues long. CDR3 bases: TGTGCCAGCAGTTTCGCGGTCACAGGGGCGGTCATAAATGAAAAACTGTTTTTT. Protein sequence: CASSFAVTGAVINEKLFF.

The chain has TRBV20-1 and TRBJ2-2; D is unclear. The CDR3 length is 11 residues. CDR1 is DFQATT and CDR2 is SNEGSKA in the germline V gene (reference sequence). V dropped 5 bases and J dropped 6 bases, with 7 bases sitting between them. The CDR3 DNA sequence: TGCAGTGCTCCTAGGGCCGGGGAGCTGTTTTTT. This sequence encodes CSAPRAGELFF.

This clonotype occurred many times. The rearrangement links TRBV6-1 to TRBJ2-1; D ambiguous. The germline gives CDR1 MNHNS, CDR2 SASEGT. V was trimmed by 7 bases and J by 5 bases, leaving 6 bases between them. The CDR3 runs to 11 residues. The DNA for the CDR3 is TGTGCCAGCACGCGGAACAATGAGCAGTTCTTC. Protein sequence: CASTRNNEQFF.

This sequence joins TRBV9 and TRBJ1-3, with a weak D call TRBD1 (6 bases). The CDR3 runs to 14 residues. Trimming stripped 4 bases from V and 4 bases from J, with 12 bases between. Germline V CDR1 and CDR2: SGDLS, YYNGEE. The CDR3 sequence is CASSSRGGGNTIYF. The DNA for the CDR3 is TGTGCCAGCAGCAGCAGGGGTGGGGGAAACACCATATATTTT.

This clonotype was detected many times. The chain is built from TRBV7-6 and TRBJ2-5; no clear D. The CDR3 length is 12 residues. CDR1 and CDR2 from the germline V gene are SGHVS and FNYEAQ. V lost 1 base and J 5 bases, leaving 5 bases between the germline ends. In DNA, the CDR3 is TGTGCCAGCAGCTTAGTGTTGGAGACCCAGTACTTC. Translated, it gives CASSLVLETQYF.

This clonotype was counted at least ten times. The rearrangement links TRBV20-1 to TRBJ2-2, with TRBD1 as a possible D gene (5 bases). The germline V gene encodes CDR1 DFQATT and CDR2 SNEGSKA (reference sequence). This CDR3 is built from 14 residues. V was pared by 6 bases and J by 3 bases, with 14 bases between. For the CDR3, the DNA is TGCAGTGCAAAGGCAGGGCCGGACACCGGGGAGCTGTTTTTT. Translated: CSAKAGPDTGELFF.

V is TRBV7-9 and J is TRBJ2-2; TRBD1 matches 7 bases. CDR1 and CDR2 from the germline V gene are SEHNR and FQNEAQ (reference sequence). The CDR3 runs 19 residues. V trimming: 4 bases; J trimming: 2 bases; junction bases outside the gene matches: 16. The CDR3 region is CASSSPRSTGDTNTGELFF. The CDR3, as DNA: TGTGCCAGCAGCTCACCCAGGTCCACAGGGGACACAAACACCGGGGAGCTGTTTTTT.

V is TRBV9 and J is TRBJ2-3, with a tentative D call TRBD2 (6 bases). The CDR3 runs to 13 residues. The V end was cut by 1 base, the J end by 5 bases, with 8 bases between. CDR1 and CDR2 (germline): SGDLS, YYNGEE. This CDR3 is CASSVRRGDTQYF. The CDR3, as DNA: TGTGCCAGCAGCGTACGGCGGGGAGATACGCAGTATTTT.

This clonotype was seen a few times. The CDR3 carries no conserved terminal phenylalanine or tryptophan, so it likely arises from a read error. The chain employs TRBV4-1 and TRBJ1-2, with D unresolved. The germline gives CDR1 MGHRA, CDR2 YSYEKL. The CDR3 length is 14 residues. The V and J ends lost 2 bases and 4 bases respectively, with 11 bases between them. The CDR3 spells CASSQLTESYGYTL. In DNA, the CDR3 is TGCGCCAGCAGCCAACTGACGGAATCCTATGGCTACACCCTC.

The rearrangement links TRBV5-1 to TRBJ2-3; a possible D gene is TRBD1 (5 bases). Trimming removed 4 bases at V and 7 bases at J, with 22 bases between. Germline V gene sequence: CDR1 SGHRS, CDR2 YFSETQ. The CDR3 consists of 16 residues. CDR3 coding DNA: TGCGCCAGCAGCCAACCGATTAACTCACAGGTTCATACGCAGTATTTT. It translates to CASSQPINSQVHTQYF.

In its sample, this clonotype was seen a few times. The chain carries TRBV27 and TRBJ1-2; 7 bases are shared with TRBD1. Trimming removed 0 bases from V and 4 bases from J; junction bases left unmatched: 5. Per germline, CDR1 MNHEY and CDR2 SMNVEV (reference sequence). The CDR3 runs to 15 residues. The CDR3 region is CASSLSTGDVYGYTF. The CDR3 nucleotides read TGTGCCAGCAGTTTATCAACAGGGGACGTCTATGGCTACACCTTC.

This clonotype occurred a few times. The chain is built from TRBV14 and TRBJ2-7, with D perhaps TRBD1 or TRBD2 (6 bases each). CDR1 is SGHDN, CDR2 FVKESK, per germline. The CDR3 extends over 16 amino acids. Trimming cost V 2 bases and J 4 bases, with 18 bases left between them. CDR3 region: CASSQLSSRRGYEQYF. The CDR3 region has the DNA TGTGCCAGCAGCCAACTCTCTAGCCGGAGGGGGTACGAGCAGTACTTC.

This clonotype was counted ten times or more. This rearrangement joins TRBV12-3 or TRBV12-4 to TRBJ1-4, with 8 bases that match TRBD1. The length of the CDR3 is 14 residues. The ends lost 7 bases at V and 7 bases at J; junction bases unmatched: 8. In DNA, the CDR3 is TGTGCCAGCACCTTCGGACAGGGAGGTGAAAAACTGTTTTTT. Protein sequence: CASTFGQGGEKLFF.

This clonotype was detected ten times or more. The chain has TRBV28 and TRBJ1-2; D unclear. This CDR3 has 13 residues. With 5 bases removed from V and 3 bases from J, the gap between germline ends came to 10 bases. The germline gives CDR1 MDHEN, CDR2 SYDVKM. The CDR3 coding sequence is TGTGCCAGCAGTGTAGACACCTACTATGGCTACACCTTC. Encoded protein: CASSVDTYYGYTF.

This clonotype showed up just a few times. The chain is built from TRBV7-9 and TRBJ2-2, with 14 bases fitting TRBD2. The junction had 2 bases not matched to a gene; V was cut back by 4 bases and J by 4 bases. The germline V gene has CDR1 SEHNR and CDR2 FQNEAQ (reference sequence). The CDR3 consists of 16 residues. CDR3 DNA: TGTGCCAGCAGCTCAGGGACTAGCGGGAGCACCGGGGAGCTGTTTTTT. Protein: CASSSGTSGSTGELFF. The full variable domain, with the rest looked up from reference TRBV7-9 and TRBJ2-2, is DTGVSQNPRHKITKRGQNVTFRCDPISEHNRLYWYRQTLGQGPEFLTYFQNEAQLEKSRLLSDRFSAERPKGSFSTLEIQRTEQGDSAMYLCASSSGTSGSTGELFFGEGSRLTVL.

Only a few counts were recorded for this clonotype. This chain joins TRBV6-2 or TRBV6-3 and TRBJ1-5; 7 positions match TRBD1. Unmatched junction bases numbered 8, after V lost 2 bases and J lost 4 bases. The CDR3 has 16 residues. Germline CDR1 and CDR2: MNHEY and SVGEGT. CDR3 loop: CASSYPTGIPNQPQHF. For the CDR3, the DNA is TGTGCCAGCAGTTACCCGACAGGGATTCCTAATCAGCCCCAGCATTTT.

This sequence joins TRBV7-9 and TRBJ1-4, with D perhaps matching TRBD1 (6 bases). Germline values: CDR1 SEHNR, CDR2 FQNEAQ (reference sequence). With 4 bases removed from V and 4 bases from J, the gap between germline ends came to 13 bases. This CDR3 is built from 15 residues. The CDR3 loop is CASSSSGQFNEKLFF. DNA of the CDR3: TGTGCCAGCAGCTCTAGCGGACAGTTTAATGAAAAACTGTTTTTT. The variable domain in full, with the rest retrieved from reference TRBV7-9 and TRBJ1-4, is DTGVSQNPRHKITKRGQNVTFRCDPISEHNRLYWYRQTLGQGPEFLTYFQNEAQLEKSRLLSDRFSAERPKGSFSTLEIQRTEQGDSAMYLCASSSSGQFNEKLFFGSGTQLSVL.

J is TRBJ2-3 and V is TRBV10-1; D perhaps matches TRBD1 (5 bases). This CDR3 has 14 amino acids. V was clipped by 6 bases and J by 1 base, with 11 bases between them. Germline V gene sequence: CDR1 WNHNN, CDR2 SYGVQD (reference sequence). CDR3 nucleotide sequence: TGCGCCAGCAGCCGATCGACAGGCACAGATACGCAGTATTTT. Encoded protein: CASSRSTGTDTQYF.

This clonotype was seen ten or more times. Germline and junction disagree at one end, which may indicate a read error. The chain joins TRBV4-1 to TRBJ2-3, with D tentatively TRBD2 (5 bases). From germline, CDR1 is MGHRA and CDR2 YSYEKL. The CDR3 totals 11 residues. CDR3 sequence (DNA): TGTGCCAGCAGCCGGGGAGATACGCAGTATTTT. Translation gives CASSRGDTQYF.

Regarding this clonotype: A much larger clonotype is one base distant, so this may be a read error. This sequence joins TRBV11-3 and TRBJ1-1; perhaps TRBD1 as D (5 bases). Germline CDR1 SGHNT, CDR2 YENEEA. The CDR3 totals 14 residues. The CDR3 is CANSLETVNTEAFF. CDR3 DNA: TGTGCCAACAGCTTAGAGACAGTTAACACTGAAGCTTTCTTT.

This clonotype has just a few counts. V and J are TRBV29-1 and TRBJ1-2; TRBD1 matches at 10 bases. V dropped 4 bases and J dropped 8; count of bases not matched to a gene: 7. This CDR3 spans 13 amino acids. Germline V gene sequence: CDR1 SQVTM, CDR2 ANQGSEA. Written as DNA, the CDR3 is TGCAGCGTTGCTGGACAGGGGGACCAGGGCTACACCTTC. Protein: CSVAGQGDQGYTF.

The chain joins TRBV9 to TRBJ2-1; weak D call: TRBD1 (6 bases). CDR1 and CDR2 from the germline V gene are SGDLS and YYNGEE. The CDR3 totals 14 residues. The V gene lost 2 bases and the J gene lost 4 bases, with 10 bases spanning the gap. In nucleotides, the CDR3 is TGTGCCAGCAGCGTCCTAGACAGGTACAATGAGCAGTTCTTC. As protein: CASSVLDRYNEQFF.

In its sample, this clonotype was seen many times. V is TRBV27 and J is TRBJ1-1; D is unclear. V lost 7 bases and J 1 base, leaving 16 bases between the germline ends. The CDR3 totals 15 residues. Germline-derived CDR1 and CDR2 are MNHEY and SMNVEV (reference sequence). In DNA form, the CDR3 reads TGTGCCAGCAAATTTGGACGCCTTGCGAACACTGAAGCTTTCTTT. Translated, it gives CASKFGRLANTEAFF.